The 13 T cell receptor beta chains presented below share a single source sample, sequenced in a study of blood T cell repertoires in COVID-19. Only in-frame clones appear in the TCRdb table, and some are missing; sequencing was by immunoSEQ multiplex PCR. Found here are over 95,000 clones, 75% to 90% of them singletons; the top ten hold roughly 5%. The sample comprised peripheral blood. The receptors shown here come from a woman aged 60-75 years with COVID-19, enrolled during active disease.

The chain combines TRBV29-1 with TRBJ2-7; 7 nucleotides line up with TRBD2. Trimming cost V 7 bases and J 2 bases; bases outside gene matches: 11. There are 14 residues in the CDR3. Per the germline V gene, CDR1 is SQVTM and CDR2 is ANQGSEA. CDR3 nucleotides: TGCAGCGGCACGGTCCCAGGGACTACCTACGAGCAGTACTTC. It yields the protein CSGTVPGTTYEQYF.

J is TRBJ2-1 and V is TRBV24-1; the D is unclear. Trimming removed 9 bases at V and 8 bases at J, with 10 bases between. This CDR3 is 11 amino acids long. Germline CDR1 and CDR2: KGHDR and SFDVKD. The CDR3 coding sequence is TGTGCCACCGTTCTGGGCGATGAGCAGTTCTTC. Its translation is CATVLGDEQFF.

The genes are TRBV30 and TRBJ2-7; possible D gene TRBD2, 5 bases. The germline gives CDR1 GTSNPN, CDR2 SVGIG (reference sequence). The germline V and J ends were trimmed by 8 bases and 7 bases, with 18 bases remaining between them. The CDR3 totals 12 residues. CDR3 sequence (DNA): TGTGCCGCAAACCTCGACCGGGGAGAGCAGTACTTC. Translating it yields CAANLDRGEQYF.

The chain couples TRBV5-6 to TRBJ2-7, with 11 bases matching TRBD1. The CDR3 spans 16 residues. Germline CDR1 reads SGHDT; CDR2 reads YYEEEE. V lost 4 bases and J lost 4; bases outside the gene matches: 10. The CDR3 DNA follows: TGTGCCAGCAGCCATAAGGACAGGGGGCTACTTTACGAGCAGTACTTC. Residues: CASSHKDRGLLYEQYF.

The V and J genes are TRBV18 and TRBJ1-5; 7 bases align to TRBD1. The germline V gene has CDR1 KGHSH and CDR2 LQKENI. The V and J ends lost 5 bases and 5 bases, in that order; junction bases with no gene match: 6. CDR3 length equals 14 residues. CDR3 in amino acids: CASSATGTDQPQHF. The CDR3 nucleotides are TGTGCCAGCTCAGCGACAGGGACGGATCAGCCCCAGCATTTT.

V is TRBV4-1 and J is TRBJ2-3; perhaps TRBD1 as D (6 bases). CDR1 is MGHRA and CDR2 is YSYEKL in the germline V gene. V lost 1 base and J 4 bases, leaving 15 bases between the germline ends. CDR3 length: 16 amino acids. Written as DNA, the CDR3 is TGCGCCAGCAGCCAAGGTACAGGGTCCGTATCAGATACGCAGTATTTT. This codes for CASSQGTGSVSDTQYF.

Only a few counts were recorded for this clone. This chain uses TRBV4-1 with TRBJ2-5, with a possible D match to TRBD1 (6 bases). The ends were cut back, 1 base at V and 4 bases at J, with 10 bases in the middle. CDR1 and CDR2 (germline): MGHRA, YSYEKL. The CDR3 spans 14 residues. CDR3 in amino acids: CASSQVQGRETQYF. The CDR3 DNA reads TGCGCCAGCAGCCAAGTTCAGGGGCGAGAGACCCAGTACTTC.

The count of this clone is one. The rearrangement uses TRBV6-5 and TRBJ1-5; D not resolved. Trimming took 2 bases from V and 2 from J, leaving 10 bases between them. Per the germline V gene, CDR1 is MNHEY and CDR2 is SVGAGI. The CDR3 consists of 15 residues. CDR3 coding DNA: TGTGCCAGCAGTTACCCGCGAGAGGGCAATCAGCCCCAGCATTTT. This encodes CASSYPREGNQPQHF.

Notes on this clone: The sample has other DNA sequences that encode this CDR3 too. The chain recombines TRBV5-1 with TRBJ2-3; D is possibly TRBD1 (7 bases). With 7 bases removed from V and 0 bases from J, the gap between germline ends came to 18 bases. The length of the CDR3 is 16 residues. From germline, CDR1 is SGHRS and CDR2 YFSETQ. The CDR3 nucleotides are TGCGCCAGCCGAGGGGGCGGCGGGGCTAGCACAGATACGCAGTATTTT. Amino acid sequence: CASRGGGGASTDTQYF.

The gene calls are TRBV5-1 and TRBJ1-6; a weak D match, TRBD1 (6 bases). Trimming removed 3 bases from V and 6 bases from J, with 16 bases in between. Germline CDR1 reads SGHRS; CDR2 reads YFSETQ. This CDR3 contains 16 residues. CDR3 in amino acids: CASSYGSVRGNSPLHF. CDR3 bases: TGCGCCAGCAGCTATGGGTCTGTCAGGGGTAATTCACCCCTCCACTTT.

V usage is TRBV10-3 and J usage is TRBJ2-7; 9 bases map to TRBD1. The length of the CDR3 is 18 residues. Germline V CDR1 and CDR2: ENHRY, SYGVKD. V dropped 2 bases and J dropped 5; count of bases not matched to a gene: 16. CDR3 DNA: TGTGCCATCAGTGAGAACCTCGCTAGGACAGGGGCGATTCACGAGCAGTACTTC. It is translated as CAISENLARTGAIHEQYF.

The chain couples TRBV21-1 to TRBJ2-1; the table calls TRBD1, which could not be checked here. TRBV21-1 is described as a pseudogene. This CDR3 region has 17 residues. CDR3: CASSKASDRVPRDEQFF. CDR3 nucleotide sequence: TGTGCCAGCAGCAAAGCGTCGGACAGGGTCCCTCGGGATGAGCAGTTCTTC.

The chain has TRBV27 and TRBJ1-1; possible D gene TRBD1, 5 bases. This CDR3 region has 15 residues. V was shortened by 0 bases and J by 5 bases, with 13 bases between the two germline ends. Germline CDR1 is MNHEY and CDR2 is SMNVEV (reference sequence). This CDR3 reads CASSLSGPERTEAFF. The CDR3, as DNA: TGTGCCAGCAGTTTATCGGGGCCCGAGAGGACTGAAGCTTTCTTT.